Listed below are T cell receptor beta chains from one sample, sequenced in a study of T cell responses to AZD1222 COVID-19 vaccine. Profiled with immunoSEQ multiplex PCR; TCRdb holds only in-frame clones, not every one. Among around 120,000 clones listed, over 80% were seen once. The sequencing used peripheral blood, collected on day 0 of AZD1222 vaccination. The source is an adult in good health. Each CDR3 is given with its conserved first and last residue. D genes are given only for firm matches. Only part of the rows carry a size: once, few, many, or a class if the clone is expanded.

d_gene: NA
abundance: NA
j_gene: TRBJ2-1
v_gene: TRBV20-1
CDR3nt: TGCAGTGCTAAGGGGGGTGAGCAGTTCTTC
CDR3aa: CSAKGGEQFF

d_gene: NA
abundance: NA
j_gene: TRBJ2-1
v_gene: TRBV5-1
CDR3nt: TGCGCCAGCAGCTTGTCCCCCGGCGGTGAGCAGTTCTTC
CDR3aa: CASSLSPGGEQFF

d_gene: TRBD1
abundance: NA
j_gene: TRBJ2-3
v_gene: TRBV29-1
CDR3nt: TGCAGCGTTGACCAGGGGGCTGATACGCAGTATTTT
CDR3aa: CSVDQGADTQYF

d_gene: NA
abundance: NA
j_gene: TRBJ1-3
v_gene: TRBV7-9
CDR3nt: TGTGCCAGCAGCCCCGGCTCTGGAAACACCATATATTTT
CDR3aa: CASSPGSGNTIYF

d_gene: NA
abundance: NA
j_gene: TRBJ2-3
v_gene: TRBV24-1
CDR3nt: TGTGCCACCAGTGATTCAGACATACATACGCAGTATTTT
CDR3aa: CATSDSDIHTQYF

d_gene: NA
abundance: NA
j_gene: TRBJ1-6
v_gene: TRBV6-6
CDR3nt: TGTGCCAGCAGTTTGATGGGGGGAGATTCACCCCTCCACTTT
CDR3aa: CASSLMGGDSPLHF

d_gene: NA
abundance: NA
j_gene: TRBJ2-1
v_gene: TRBV2
CDR3nt: TGTGCCAGCGCCTCCGGCAATGAGCAGTTCTTC
CDR3aa: CASASGNEQFF

d_gene: TRBD1
abundance: NA
j_gene: TRBJ1-4
v_gene: TRBV11-2
CDR3nt: TGTGCCAGCAGCTTATTGGGGACAGGGGTTGAAAAACTGTTTTTT
CDR3aa: CASSLLGTGVEKLFF

d_gene: TRBD1
abundance: few
j_gene: TRBJ1-1
v_gene: TRBV13
CDR3nt: TGTGCCAGTAAGGGGGCACTCGCGGGAACTGAAGCTTTCTTT
CDR3aa: CASKGALAGTEAFF

d_gene: TRBD1
abundance: once
j_gene: TRBJ1-5
v_gene: TRBV30
CDR3nt: TGTGCCTGGAGTCCCGATCGGACAGGTTATAGCAATCAGCCCCAGCATTTT
CDR3aa: CAWSPDRTGYSNQPQHF

d_gene: NA
abundance: NA
j_gene: TRBJ1-6
v_gene: TRBV7-3
CDR3nt: TGTGCCAGCAGCTTAGGCAGGGCTCATGATAGCTCCTATAATTCACCCCTCCACTTT
CDR3aa: CASSLGRAHDSSYNSPLHF

d_gene: TRBD2
abundance: NA
j_gene: TRBJ2-5
v_gene: TRBV11-2
CDR3nt: TGTGCCAGCAGCTTAGTTAGCGGGAGGGTCTACCAAGAGACCCAGTACTTC
CDR3aa: CASSLVSGRVYQETQYF

d_gene: NA
abundance: NA
j_gene: TRBJ2-1
v_gene: TRBV3-1/TRBV3-2
CDR3nt: TGTGCCAGCAGCCAAGCTCTAGCGTTTGAGCAGTTCTTC
CDR3aa: CASSQALAFEQFF

d_gene: NA
abundance: NA
j_gene: TRBJ2-1
v_gene: TRBV4-2
CDR3nt: TGTGCCAGCGCTAAAATATCGGAGGCCTACAATGAGCAGTTCTTC
CDR3aa: CASAKISEAYNEQFF

d_gene: NA
abundance: NA
j_gene: TRBJ1-2
v_gene: TRBV5-4
CDR3nt: TGTGCCAGCAGCTCTCTAGATGGCTACACCTTC
CDR3aa: CASSSLDGYTF

d_gene: NA
abundance: NA
j_gene: TRBJ2-7
v_gene: TRBV30
CDR3nt: TGTGCCTGGAGTGTCGGATGGGGCAGGGGAGGCGAGCAGTACTTC
CDR3aa: CAWSVGWGRGGEQYF

d_gene: TRBD1
abundance: once
j_gene: TRBJ1-5
v_gene: TRBV18
CDR3nt: TGTGCCAGCTCACCACCGGGACAGGGGCCCCTATTGCATTTT
CDR3aa: CASSPPGQGPLLHF

d_gene: NA
abundance: NA
j_gene: TRBJ1-4
v_gene: TRBV7-8
CDR3nt: TGTGCCAGCACCCGCGTCCCAACTAATGAAAAACTGTTTTTT
CDR3aa: CASTRVPTNEKLFF

d_gene: TRBD2
abundance: NA
j_gene: TRBJ2-1
v_gene: TRBV10-3
CDR3nt: TGTGCCATCAGTGAGTCTGCGGGAGAAGAAGAGCAGTTCTTC
CDR3aa: CAISESAGEEEQFF

d_gene: NA
abundance: NA
j_gene: TRBJ2-3
v_gene: TRBV9
CDR3nt: TGTGCCAGCAGCGTAGGACATTACACAGATACGCAGTATTTT
CDR3aa: CASSVGHYTDTQYF

d_gene: NA
abundance: once
j_gene: TRBJ2-3
v_gene: TRBV11-3
CDR3nt: TGTGCCAGCAGCTCTGGTGAAGTTTCTTCAGATACGCAGTATTTT
CDR3aa: CASSSGEVSSDTQYF

d_gene: TRBD1
abundance: NA
j_gene: TRBJ2-7
v_gene: TRBV10-2
CDR3nt: TGCGCCAGCCGGGACAGATCAACCTACGAGCAGTACTTC
CDR3aa: CASRDRSTYEQYF

d_gene: TRBD1
abundance: NA
j_gene: TRBJ1-1
v_gene: TRBV2
CDR3nt: TGTGCCAGCGACAGGGAGAACACTGAAGCTTTCTTT
CDR3aa: CASDRENTEAFF

d_gene: NA
abundance: NA
j_gene: TRBJ2-3
v_gene: TRBV9
CDR3nt: TGTGCCAGCAGCGCCAGTGGTGGGAGAGGGGCAGATACGCAGTATTTT
CDR3aa: CASSASGGRGADTQYF

d_gene: TRBD1
abundance: NA
j_gene: TRBJ2-2
v_gene: TRBV24-1
CDR3nt: TGTGCCACCAGTGCCCCTACAGGGGTAGGATACACCGGGGAGCTGTTTTTT
CDR3aa: CATSAPTGVGYTGELFF

d_gene: NA
abundance: once
j_gene: TRBJ1-3
v_gene: TRBV27
CDR3nt: TGTGCCAGCAGTTTAGTGGGAGACGGAAACACCATATATTTT
CDR3aa: CASSLVGDGNTIYF

d_gene: TRBD2
abundance: NA
j_gene: TRBJ2-7
v_gene: TRBV4-2
CDR3nt: TGTGCCAGCAGCCGGGGACTAGCGGGACTATCGGAATTTTACGAGCAGTACTTC
CDR3aa: CASSRGLAGLSEFYEQYF

d_gene: NA
abundance: NA
j_gene: TRBJ1-2
v_gene: TRBV11-2
CDR3nt: TGTGCCAGCAGCCTGGACATTAAGAATTACTATGGCTACACCTTC
CDR3aa: CASSLDIKNYYGYTF